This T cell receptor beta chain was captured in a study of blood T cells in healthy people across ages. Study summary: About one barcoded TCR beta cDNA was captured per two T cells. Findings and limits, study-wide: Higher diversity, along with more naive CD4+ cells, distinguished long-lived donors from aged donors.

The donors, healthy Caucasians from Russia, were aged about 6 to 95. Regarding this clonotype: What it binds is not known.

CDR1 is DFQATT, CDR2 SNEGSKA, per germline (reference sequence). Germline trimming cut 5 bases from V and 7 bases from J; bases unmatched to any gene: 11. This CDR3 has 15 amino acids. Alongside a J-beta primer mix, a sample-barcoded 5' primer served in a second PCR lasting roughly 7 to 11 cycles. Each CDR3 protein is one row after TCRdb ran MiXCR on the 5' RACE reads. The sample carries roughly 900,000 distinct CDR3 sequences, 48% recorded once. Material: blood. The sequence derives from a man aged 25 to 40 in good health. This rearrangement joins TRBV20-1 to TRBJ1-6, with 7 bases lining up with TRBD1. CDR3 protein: CSAARTGRVNSPLHF. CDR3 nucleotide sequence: TGCAGTGCTGCTCGGACAGGAAGGGTAAATTCACCCCTCCACTTT.